A single sample gave rise to the 26 T cell receptor beta chains below, sequenced in a study of metastatic and nonmetastatic thyroid tumors. TCRdb recomputed clones from the PCR reads via MiXCR. The sample has about 40,000 clones; roughly a sixth are singletons. Thyroid surgery took place with no prior treatment in any patient. The sequenced sample consisted of blood. These receptors originate from a female donor with papillary thyroid cancer or a benign thyroid nodule (not recorded which). Some clones in this sample may be carry-over from other donors' samples.

This clone has just a few counts. J is TRBJ2-3 and V is TRBV6-1; 9 positions agree with TRBD2. The CDR3 has 15 amino acids. CDR1 and CDR2 (germline): MNHNS, SASEGT. V gave up 6 bases and J gave up 4 bases; unmatched junction bases: 8. CDR3 residues: CASSNAGGGADTQYF. Written as DNA, the CDR3 is TGTGCCAGCAGCAACGCGGGCGGGGGGGCAGATACGCAGTATTTT.

V usage is TRBV7-2 and J usage is TRBJ2-2, with no clear D. Between the trimmed V and J ends, which lost 4 bases and 8 bases, there was a span of 14 bases. The CDR3 runs 14 residues. The germline V gene has CDR1 SGHTA and CDR2 FQGNSA. CDR3 amino acids: CASSSKLGGGELFF. The DNA of the CDR3 is TGTGCCAGCAGCTCAAAACTTGGTGGGGGGGAGCTGTTTTTT.

This clone was detected ten times or more. The CDR3 loop reads CAISDQGLNSGNTIYF. CDR3 DNA sequence: TGTGCCATCAGTGACCAAGGACTGAACTCTGGAAACACCATATATTTT. The genes are TRBV10-3 and TRBJ1-3; the D is unclear. Per germline, CDR1 ENHRY and CDR2 SYGVKD. Trimming cost V 3 bases and J 0 bases, with 12 bases left between them. This CDR3 is built from 16 residues.

This clone showed up just a few times. A much larger clone is a single base away; this may be a read error. The chain employs TRBV18 and TRBJ2-3; TRBD1 aligns across 7 bases. With the DNA end fitting TRBJ1-5 better, the J assignment may be wrong. Germline V gene lookup returns CDR1 KGHSH and CDR2 LQKENI. The CDR3 contains 17 residues. This CDR3 reads CASSPPTGTEKEDTQHF. The CDR3 region has the DNA TGTGCCAGCTCACCCCCGACCGGGACAGAAAAAGAGGATACGCAGCATTTT.

This clone was counted many times. The chain links TRBV7-2 to TRBJ2-5, with a weak D call TRBD1 (5 bases). Germline lookup yields CDR1 SGHTA and CDR2 FQGNSA. This CDR3 contains 14 residues. Trimming shortened V by 1 base and J by 5 bases, and 11 bases separated the two germline ends. The CDR3 DNA follows: TGTGCCAGCAGCTTAGAGGCAGGGCTCGAGACCCAGTACTTC. It specifies CASSLEAGLETQYF. The full variable domain, rest sourced from reference TRBV7-2 and TRBJ2-5, is GAGVSQSPSNKVTEKGKDVELRCDPISGHTALYWYRQSLGQGLEFLIYFQGNSAPDKSGLPSDRFSAERTGGSVSTLTIQRTQQEDSAVYLCASSLEAGLETQYFGPGTRLLVL.

Worth noting for this clone: The sample holds other DNA sequences that translate to the same CDR3. The chain couples TRBV12-3 or TRBV12-4 to TRBJ2-2; 11 bases map to TRBD1. The CDR3 sequence is 22 residues long. J lost 5 bases, V lost 3 bases, and 23 bases had no gene match. The CDR3 loop reads CASSFRSGQGATIKLATGELFF. DNA for the CDR3: TGTGCCAGCAGTTTCCGATCTGGACAGGGGGCAACTATCAAACTGGCGACCGGGGAGCTGTTTTTT.

This clone was counted ten times or more. The chain employs TRBV11-2 and TRBJ1-2; 7 nucleotides agree with TRBD1. This CDR3 has 16 residues. The junction had 8 bases not matched to a gene; V was cut back by 0 bases and J by 4 bases. CDR1 is SGHAT, CDR2 FQNNGV, per germline. For the CDR3, the DNA is TGTGCCAGCAGCTTAGAAAGGGCAAGGGACAGCTATGGCTACACCTTC. It specifies CASSLERARDSYGYTF.

This clone was detected ten times or more. The V and J genes are TRBV25-1 and TRBJ1-2; tentatively, D is TRBD1 (5 bases). Trimming stripped 5 bases from V and 1 base from J, with 14 bases between. This CDR3 is built from 15 residues. Germline CDR1 is MGHDK and CDR2 is SYGVNS. CDR3 region: CASSPEGRINYGYTF. CDR3 sequence (DNA): TGTGCCAGCAGTCCGGAGGGACGGATTAACTATGGCTACACCTTC.

This clone was detected ten times or more. The chain combines TRBV5-1 with TRBJ1-1, with D unclear. The CDR3 sequence is 14 residues long. The germline gives CDR1 SGHRS, CDR2 YFSETQ. The V and J ends lost 1 base and 0 bases respectively, with 7 bases between them. This CDR3 is CASSLLDLNTEAFF. DNA for the CDR3: TGCGCCAGCAGCTTGCTGGATTTGAACACTGAAGCTTTCTTT.

The table lists this clone with many counts. The chain recombines TRBV7-9 with TRBJ1-1, with D tentatively TRBD1 (5 bases). The CDR3 is made up of 13 amino acids. Germline assignment: CDR1 SEHNR and CDR2 FQNEAQ (reference sequence). Trimming took 3 bases from V and 0 from J, leaving 5 bases between them. For the CDR3, the DNA is TGTGCCAGCAGCTTGACAGTGAACACTGAAGCTTTCTTT. Protein sequence: CASSLTVNTEAFF.

This clone was counted many times. V and J are TRBV15 and TRBJ2-1; D unclear. V lost 0 bases and J 9 bases, leaving 6 bases between the germline ends. The CDR3 has 12 residues. Germline V lookup: CDR1 LNHNV, CDR2 YYDKDF (reference sequence). The chain's CDR3 is CATSRDMGEQFF. The CDR3 nucleotides read TGTGCCACCAGCAGAGATATGGGTGAGCAGTTCTTC.

This clone has a count of ten or more. This chain joins TRBV28 and TRBJ2-5; weak D call: TRBD1 (5 bases). V lost 5 bases, J lost 3 bases, and 7 bases lay in between. This CDR3 contains 12 residues. Per germline, CDR1 MDHEN and CDR2 SYDVKM. CDR3 sequence: CASSEQEETQYF. The CDR3 DNA reads as TGTGCCAGCAGTGAACAGGAAGAGACCCAGTACTTC.

At least ten counts were recorded for this clone. This chain's CDR3 is CASSSSQGFEETQYF. The CDR3 DNA follows: TGTGCCAGCAGCTCATCCCAGGGTTTTGAGGAGACCCAGTACTTC. The chain links TRBV11-3 to TRBJ2-5, with D possibly TRBD1 on 5 matching bases. Deletions cut 4 bases from V and 5 bases from J, with 17 bases between. The CDR3 consists of 15 residues. Germline lookup yields CDR1 SGHNT and CDR2 YENEEA.

This clone was counted at least ten times. The chain employs TRBV7-9 and TRBJ2-5; D is ambiguous. V gave up 5 bases and J gave up 5 bases, with 9 bases separating them. This CDR3 spans 12 amino acids. Germline assignment: CDR1 SEHNR and CDR2 FQNEAQ (reference sequence). As DNA, the CDR3 is TGTGCCAGCAGCCCCCTGGGGGAGACCCAGTACTTC. Its translation is CASSPLGETQYF.

The sample holds many counts of this clone. V gene TRBV28 combines with J gene TRBJ1-1; 8 bases are shared with TRBD1. The V gene end was trimmed by 6 bases and the J gene end by 3 bases; junction bases not matched to a gene: 12. Germline CDR1 MDHEN, CDR2 SYDVKM. The CDR3 is made up of 16 amino acids. The CDR3 protein is CASSEILDRVDTEAFF. The CDR3 coding sequence is TGTGCCAGCAGCGAAATATTGGACAGGGTTGACACTGAAGCTTTCTTT.

This clone has a count of ten or more. V gene TRBV10-3 combines with J gene TRBJ1-3; tentatively, D is TRBD1 (6 bases). CDR3 size: 16 residues. Trimming shortened V by 0 bases and J by 6 bases, and 15 bases separated the two germline ends. CDR1 ENHRY and CDR2 SYGVKD come from the germline V gene. CDR3 nucleotides: TGTGCCATCAGTGAGTCGATGCGGGGGCTTGTAAACACCATATATTTT. It yields the protein CAISESMRGLVNTIYF.

Concerning this clone: A read error may explain this, as a much larger clone is one base away. The chain has TRBV9 and TRBJ2-5; 8 bases agree with TRBD1. This CDR3 spans 14 amino acids. Germline V lookup: CDR1 SGDLS, CDR2 YYNGEE. V trimming: 4 bases; J trimming: 1 base; junction bases outside the gene matches: 3. In nucleotides, the CDR3 is TGTGCCAGCAGCACAGGACAGGGCCAAGAGACCCAGTACTTC. Residues: CASSTGQGQETQYF.

CDR3 amino acids: CSALGTARNSPLHF. The CDR3 DNA sequence: TGCAGTGCACTTGGGACTGCCCGTAATTCACCCCTCCACTTT. This sequence joins TRBV20-1 and TRBJ1-6; a possible D gene is TRBD1 (5 bases). V was clipped by 6 bases and J by 6 bases, with 15 bases between them. The V gene's germline CDR1 is DFQATT and CDR2 SNEGSKA (reference sequence). CDR3 length equals 14 residues.

This clone was seen at least ten times. Just one base apart from a much larger clone, this may be a read error. Other DNA sequences of this sample code for an identical CDR3. The chain links TRBV28 to TRBJ1-1; no reliable D call. The CDR3 has 14 residues. Trimming took off 5 bases at V and 5 bases at J, with 15 bases between the two ends. CDR1 is MDHEN, CDR2 SYDVKM, per germline. The CDR3 here is CASSLPGSGTEAFF. The CDR3 DNA follows: TGTGCCAGCAGTCTTCCCGGCTCAGGAACTGAAGCTTTCTTT.

The chain carries TRBV25-1 and TRBJ2-3, with unresolved D. Trimming left V 2 bases short and J 0 bases short, with 9 bases between. CDR3 length: 15 amino acids. Germline loops: CDR1 MGHDK, CDR2 SYGVNS. This chain's CDR3 is CASSESTYSTDTQYF. The CDR3 DNA sequence: TGTGCCAGCAGTGAAAGTACCTATAGCACAGATACGCAGTATTTT.

This clone was seen many times. The chain carries TRBV6-4 and TRBJ2-7; 8 bases are shared with TRBD2. Trimming removed 2 bases from V and 5 bases from J; junction bases left unmatched: 2. The length of the CDR3 is 13 residues. From germline, CDR1 is MRHNA and CDR2 SNTAGT. CDR3 nucleotides: TGTGCCAGCAGTGACCCGGGGGGGGACGAGCAGTACTTC. This gives the protein CASSDPGGDEQYF.

This clone was counted many times. The V call is TRBV5-1, the J call TRBJ1-3; D call uncertain. V lost 0 bases and J 0 bases, leaving 13 bases between the germline ends. The CDR3 contains 17 residues. CDR1 SGHRS and CDR2 YFSETQ come from the germline V gene. Here the CDR3 reads CASSLAADLLSGNTIYF. The CDR3, as DNA: TGCGCCAGCAGCTTGGCCGCTGACCTCCTCTCTGGAAACACCATATATTTT.

Note on this clone: A much larger clone sits a single nucleotide away, making a read error possible. The sample has other DNA sequences that encode this CDR3 too. This sequence joins TRBV7-8 and TRBJ1-5; 9 bases are shared with TRBD1. Germline CDR1 reads SGHVS; CDR2 reads FQNEAQ. J lost 7 bases, V lost 5 bases, and 6 bases had no gene match. CDR3 length: 14 amino acids. The CDR3 loop is CASSPLTGGQPQHF. CDR3 coding DNA: TGTGCCAGCAGCCCCCTGACAGGGGGACAGCCCCAGCATTTT.

Sample share makes this clone medium-sized. This sample includes further DNA sequences coding for the same CDR3. The chain has TRBV20-1 and TRBJ1-1; no definite D call. This CDR3 region has 12 residues. The ends were cut back, 6 bases at V and 4 bases at J, with 12 bases in the middle. The germline V gene has CDR1 DFQATT and CDR2 SNEGSKA (reference sequence). The CDR3 DNA is TGCAGTGCGCCCAATGAAGGCACTGAAGCTTTCTTT. The encoded protein is CSAPNEGTEAFF.

The rearrangement links TRBV18 to TRBJ2-5; unclear D gene. Per germline, CDR1 KGHSH and CDR2 LQKENI. Trimming took off 0 bases at V and 5 bases at J, with 7 bases between the two ends. The CDR3 covers 13 residues. The CDR3 here is CASSPPSTETQYF. In nucleotides, the CDR3 is TGTGCCAGCTCACCACCGAGTACCGAGACCCAGTACTTC. Drawing the rest from reference TRBV18 and TRBJ2-5, the complete variable domain is NAGVMQNPRHLVRRRGQEARLRCSPMKGHSHVYWYRQLPEEGLKFMVYLQKENIIDESGMPKERFSAEFPKEGPSILRIQQVVRGDSAAYFCASSPPSTETQYFGPGTRLLVL.

This clone is termed medium-sized. The chain employs TRBV12-3 or TRBV12-4 and TRBJ2-1, with D possibly matching TRBD2 (5 bases). The V end was cut by 4 bases, the J end by 9 bases, with 7 bases between. This CDR3 contains 11 residues. The CDR3 DNA reads TGTGCCAGCAGTTCGACTATTGAGCAGTTCTTC. Translation gives CASSSTIEQFF.